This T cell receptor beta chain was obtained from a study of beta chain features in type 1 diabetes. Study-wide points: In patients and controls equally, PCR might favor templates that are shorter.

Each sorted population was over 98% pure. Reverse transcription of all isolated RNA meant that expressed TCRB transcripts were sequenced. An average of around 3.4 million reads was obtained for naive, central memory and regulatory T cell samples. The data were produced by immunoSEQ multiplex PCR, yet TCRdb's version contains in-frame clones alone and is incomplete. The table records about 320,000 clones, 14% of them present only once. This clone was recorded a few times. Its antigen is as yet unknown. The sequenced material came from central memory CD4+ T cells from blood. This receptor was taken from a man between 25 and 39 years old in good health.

The CDR3 DNA reads TGCAGCGGGCGACAGGGGGCAGATACGCAGTATTTT. Its protein product is CSGRQGADTQYF. The rearrangement links TRBV29-1 to TRBJ2-3, with 9 bases lining up with TRBD1. CDR1 is SQVTM and CDR2 is ANQGSEA in the germline V gene. The CDR3 has 12 amino acids. V gave up 7 bases and J gave up 4 bases; unmatched junction bases: 3.